This entry describes one T cell receptor beta chain. This specimen belongs to a study of shared clonotypes between healthy human individuals. The CDR3 contains 14 residues. Germline V gene data show CDR1 as SGHAT and CDR2 as FQNNGV. Trimming shortened V by 1 base and J by 5 bases, and 11 bases separated the two germline ends. Using immunoSEQ multiplex PCR, the repertoire was profiled, and TCRdb retains in-frame clones only, with some absent. The data contain about 1 million clones, 60% to 80% of them singletons. The sequenced sample was memory CD4+ T cells sorted from blood. Subset specified: CD45RA-negative fraction. V is TRBV11-2 and J is TRBJ2-5; D unresolved. This sequence was found in a man younger than 35 in good health. DNA for the CDR3: TGTGCCAGCAGCTTAGGGTCTCGGGCGGAGACCCAGTACTTC. Translated: CASSLGSRAETQYF.